These T cell receptor beta chains were read from a single sample in a study of beta chain features in type 1 diabetes. Repertoires were generated with immunoSEQ multiplex PCR, while TCRdb's copy carries only in-frame clones and drops some. The sample consists of 450,000 or so clones, over 10% of them appearing once. Sequences were obtained from naive CD4+ T cells from blood. These receptors came from a woman aged 18 to 35 in good health. The CDR3 runs from the conserved cysteine through the conserved F or W. Expanded clones get a size class; other rows say once, few or many, or leave the size out.

CDR3aa	len	j_gene	abundance	v_gene
CSVLGGDTDTQYF	13	TRBJ2-3	-	TRBV29-1
CASSPSLLAGGSSYNEQFF	19	TRBJ2-1	few	TRBV4-1
CSVGDWDREFGLF	13	TRBJ2-1	-	TRBV29-1
CASSFAGRPQHF	12	TRBJ1-5	few	TRBV27
CASSQRHTQYF	11	TRBJ2-3	many	TRBV14
CASSHPGRPYEQYF	14	TRBJ2-7	-	TRBV18
CASSPGQLNTGELFF	15	TRBJ2-2	-	TRBV5-4
CASRYRRRDTGELFF	15	TRBJ2-2	few	TRBV7-9
CASSRGLLGESYNSPLHF	18	TRBJ1-6	-	TRBV7-2
CASSPRGRLETQYF	14	TRBJ2-5	few	TRBV6-5
CASSLNYNEQFF	12	TRBJ2-1	-	TRBV11-1
CASKGQDTDTQYF	13	TRBJ2-3	-	TRBV7-2
CASSLKFAAQLAKNIQYF	18	TRBJ2-4	few	TRBV28
CSVASRGAYYEQYF	14	TRBJ2-7	-	TRBV29-1
CSTSLGQDYEQYF	13	TRBJ2-7	-	TRBV29-1
CATSRAWRDNSPLHF	15	TRBJ1-6	few	TRBV15
CASRDRDQETQYF	13	TRBJ2-5	few	TRBV28
CASSQDNGIRDTQYF	15	TRBJ2-3	few	TRBV4-2
CASNMARGATDTQYF	15	TRBJ2-3	-	TRBV25-1
CSAGPGTGRGYTF	13	TRBJ1-2	few	TRBV29-1
CASSLAGPSGANVLTF	16	TRBJ2-6	-	TRBV7-9
CASSSRGPGTEAFF	14	TRBJ1-1	once	TRBV5-1
CASSPKQGTNTGELFF	16	TRBJ2-2	few	TRBV18
CASSEIGRGYNEQFF	15	TRBJ2-1	few	TRBV2
CASSLAPAGELFF	13	TRBJ2-2	-	TRBV7-9
CASSLGGTETQYF	13	TRBJ2-5	few	TRBV7-2
CASSDPGFGEKLFF	14	TRBJ1-4	-	TRBV25-1
CASSVAAENQPQHF	14	TRBJ1-5	-	TRBV9
CASSLGRSGTGFGGANVLTF	20	TRBJ2-6	-	TRBV7-3
CAWGTGWGETQYF	13	TRBJ2-5	few	TRBV30
CASSMGHLLATNEKLFF	17	TRBJ1-4	few	TRBV7-9
CASSLCGSAGANVLTF	16	TRBJ2-6	-	TRBV27
CASSHLSGGDEQFF	14	TRBJ2-1	few	TRBV4-3
CASSPTGKNIQYF	13	TRBJ2-4	-	TRBV9
CASSLDSAGAYEQYF	15	TRBJ2-7	-	TRBV5-1
CASSGQGGNYEQYF	14	TRBJ2-7	-	TRBV2
CASSHRTGQETQYF	14	TRBJ2-5	-	TRBV27
CASSLGHEQYF	11	TRBJ2-7	few	TRBV5-6
CASSVGGTDTQYF	13	TRBJ2-3	-	TRBV9
CASSLDRGPRELFF	14	TRBJ2-2	few	TRBV7-9
CSASYRGGYTF	11	TRBJ1-2	few	TRBV20-1
CASRQPSDEKLFF	13	TRBJ1-4	few	TRBV28
CASSLEAGRSGYTF	14	TRBJ1-2	few	TRBV5-1
CASSRGQVRNTGELFF	16	TRBJ2-2	-	TRBV11-1
CASSLVGSKRAEQETQYF	18	TRBJ2-5	-	TRBV5-6
CASSTGLAGFTGELFF	16	TRBJ2-2	few	TRBV9
CASSIHEQYF	10	TRBJ2-7	-	TRBV19
CASGRQGAEAFF	12	TRBJ1-1	-	TRBV28
CASSPGLAGIIAKNIQYF	18	TRBJ2-4	-	TRBV4-3
CASSLVHGAYEQYF	14	TRBJ2-7	few	TRBV5-1
CASSIWGGETQYF	13	TRBJ2-5	-	TRBV19
CASSLGLSTDTQYF	14	TRBJ2-3	few	TRBV7-9
CASSFSSRARTGEQYF	16	TRBJ2-7	-	TRBV11-2
CSAESQGRGEQYF	13	TRBJ2-7	-	TRBV29-1
CASSIATQYF	10	TRBJ2-5	few	TRBV19